The rows below give T cell receptor beta chains drawn from one sample of a study of OX40 agonist ivuxolimab in advanced cancers. Measured with immunoSEQ multiplex PCR; TCRdb has only the in-frame clones, and not every one. The sample lists about 120,000 clones; about 93% were seen once. The sample was CD4+ or CD8+ T cells sorted from blood, taken in a trial of the OX40 agonist ivuxolimab. The source is an adult with an advanced solid tumor such as melanoma, head and neck, liver or kidney cancer. Each CDR3 is given with its conserved first and last residue. A D gene is named only where the DNA matches it firmly. Size is omitted from some rows. Given values are once, few, many or a class for expanded clones.

D gene,J gene,clone size,CDR3 length,V gene,CDR3 DNA,CDR3 protein
TRBD2,TRBJ2-1,.,16,TRBV6-6,TGTGCCAGCCTAAACAGCGGGGGGGCCTCGTACAATGAGCAGTTCTTC,CASLNSGGASYNEQFF
.,TRBJ2-7,.,14,TRBV6-6,TGTGCCAGCAGTCTGGGGATGGGTTCCTACGAGCAGTACTTC,CASSLGMGSYEQYF
.,TRBJ1-1,.,19,TRBV27,TGTGCCAGCAGTCCTACCGCTCGGGTGGACAAGGGGCTAGGCACTGAAGCTTTCTTT,CASSPTARVDKGLGTEAFF
TRBD1,TRBJ1-1,.,17,TRBV19,TGTGCCAGTAGTATGGGTGGGGCAGGGGGATTGAACACTGAAGCTTTCTTT,CASSMGGAGGLNTEAFF
.,TRBJ1-4,.,13,TRBV5-8,TGTGCCAGCAGCTTTTTGAGGTCTGAAAAACTGTTTTTT,CASSFLRSEKLFF
.,TRBJ1-4,.,14,TRBV7-6,TGTGCCAGCAGCTTAGCGGGACCGGGGGAAAAACTGTTTTTT,CASSLAGPGEKLFF
TRBD1,TRBJ1-1,once,15,TRBV6-6,TGTGCCAGCAGTTACTCTAACAGGGGGAACACTGAAGCTTTCTTT,CASSYSNRGNTEAFF
.,TRBJ1-2,.,17,TRBV7-9,TGTGCCAGCAGCACGAACTATGGGGGGGCGAACGCAAATGGCTACACCTTC,CASSTNYGGANANGYTF
.,TRBJ2-1,.,20,TRBV14,TGTGCCAGCAGCCAAGATCGTCTTATCAGTCTATTAAGCTCCTACAATGAGCAGTTCTTC,CASSQDRLISLLSSYNEQFF
.,TRBJ2-7,.,14,TRBV5-1,TGCGCCAGCAGCTCGCAGGGAGGTGCCTACGAGCAGTACTTC,CASSSQGGAYEQYF
TRBD1,TRBJ1-2,.,13,TRBV6-5,TGTGCCAGCACCGGGACAGGGTTGTATGGCTACACCTTC,CASTGTGLYGYTF
.,TRBJ2-3,.,15,TRBV7-3,TGTGCCAGACCCGGGGGTGCCTTTAGCACAGATACGCAGTATTTT,CARPGGAFSTDTQYF
TRBD1,TRBJ2-2,.,14,TRBV27,TGTGCCAGCAACCGGGACAGCTACACCGGGGAGCTGTTTTTT,CASNRDSYTGELFF
.,TRBJ1-5,.,15,TRBV2,TGTGCCAGCAGTGAAGGGTGGCAGAGCAATCAGCCCCAGCATTTT,CASSEGWQSNQPQHF
.,TRBJ1-3,.,12,TRBV10-1,TGCGCCAGCAGTGAAGGTGGAAACACCATATATTTT,CASSEGGNTIYF
.,TRBJ1-1,once,15,TRBV5-1,TGCGCCAGCAGCTTGGATGGGGCCAAATATTCTGAAGCTTTCTTT,CASSLDGAKYSEAFF
.,TRBJ1-5,.,15,TRBV7-2,TGTGCCAGCAGCTTAGGCGGGGGTAGCAATCAGCCCCAGCATTTT,CASSLGGGSNQPQHF
TRBD1,TRBJ2-2,.,19,TRBV4-1,TGCGCCAGCAGCCCTCCACCGGGACAGGGGGCTTTTAACACCGGGGAGCTGTTTTTT,CASSPPPGQGAFNTGELFF
.,TRBJ2-5,.,14,TRBV5-8,TGTGCCAGCAGCTTGGCCCGGGGCCAAGAGACCCAGTACTTC,CASSLARGQETQYF
.,TRBJ2-3,.,11,TRBV29-1,TGCAGCGTTGGGAGGGCAGATACGCAGTATTTT,CSVGRADTQYF
TRBD1,TRBJ2-7,.,15,TRBV7-9,TGTGCCAGCAGCGCCACGACAGGGAACCGTAAGGAGCAGTACTTC,CASSATTGNRKEQYF
.,TRBJ1-5,.,15,TRBV21-1,TGTGCCAGCAGCAAAGAGAGGGAAGGCAATCAGCCCCAGCATTTT,CASSKEREGNQPQHF
TRBD2,TRBJ2-1,once,16,TRBV9,TGTGCCAGCAGCGCCGGGGGACTAGCGGGCTACAATGAGCAGTTCTTC,CASSAGGLAGYNEQFF
.,TRBJ2-7,once,12,TRBV7-9,TGTGCCAGCAGCGTCCAGTCCTACGAGCAGTACTTC,CASSVQSYEQYF
.,TRBJ2-7,.,12,TRBV11-2,TGTGCCAGCAGCTCTACAGGGTACGAGCAGTACTTC,CASSSTGYEQYF
TRBD2,TRBJ2-3,.,16,TRBV9,TGTGCCAGCAGCCTGAGGATGCGGGGGAGCACAGATACGCAGTATTTT,CASSLRMRGSTDTQYF
.,TRBJ2-1,.,15,TRBV7-3,TGTGCCAGCAGCTTAACGCGCGACCACTACAATGAGCAGTTCTTC,CASSLTRDHYNEQFF
.,TRBJ2-1,.,13,TRBV7-7,TGTGCCAGCAGCTACGATCGAGGCAATGAGCAGTTCTTC,CASSYDRGNEQFF
.,TRBJ2-7,.,14,TRBV28,TGTGCCAGCAGACTGTGGGGGAGTTCCTACGAGCAGTACTTC,CASRLWGSSYEQYF
TRBD2,TRBJ2-1,.,16,TRBV5-6,TGTGCCAGCAGCGTGACTAGCGGGGACTCCTACAATGAGCAGTTCTTC,CASSVTSGDSYNEQFF
TRBD1,TRBJ1-3,.,18,TRBV30,TGTGCCTGGAGTTTAGGACAGGGCCCTTCTCTCTCTGGAAACACCATATATTTT,CAWSLGQGPSLSGNTIYF
.,TRBJ2-1,.,16,TRBV7-8,TGTGCCAGCAGCTTGATCTTGCCAGGGCCCGAGGCGGAGCAGTTCTTC,CASSLILPGPEAEQFF
.,TRBJ1-1,.,14,TRBV5-1,TGCGCCAGCAGCCGCTTGGGGGGCGGAACTGAAGCTTTCTTT,CASSRLGGGTEAFF
TRBD2,TRBJ2-7,.,14,TRBV6-1,TGTGCCAGCAGTTTCGGCGGGAGTACCAACGAGCAGTACTTC,CASSFGGSTNEQYF
TRBD2,TRBJ2-1,.,15,TRBV7-2,TGTGCCAGCAGCTTAGCTAGCGGGGGGGCCAATGAGCAGTTCTTC,CASSLASGGANEQFF
TRBD2,TRBJ2-1,.,16,TRBV6-6,TGTGCCAGCACTAGCGGGGGGCTAAGCTCCTACAATGAGCAGTTCTTC,CASTSGGLSSYNEQFF
TRBD2,TRBJ2-5,.,15,TRBV18,TGTGCCAGCTCTAAACGGGGGGAAAAAGGAGAGACCCAGTACTTC,CASSKRGEKGETQYF